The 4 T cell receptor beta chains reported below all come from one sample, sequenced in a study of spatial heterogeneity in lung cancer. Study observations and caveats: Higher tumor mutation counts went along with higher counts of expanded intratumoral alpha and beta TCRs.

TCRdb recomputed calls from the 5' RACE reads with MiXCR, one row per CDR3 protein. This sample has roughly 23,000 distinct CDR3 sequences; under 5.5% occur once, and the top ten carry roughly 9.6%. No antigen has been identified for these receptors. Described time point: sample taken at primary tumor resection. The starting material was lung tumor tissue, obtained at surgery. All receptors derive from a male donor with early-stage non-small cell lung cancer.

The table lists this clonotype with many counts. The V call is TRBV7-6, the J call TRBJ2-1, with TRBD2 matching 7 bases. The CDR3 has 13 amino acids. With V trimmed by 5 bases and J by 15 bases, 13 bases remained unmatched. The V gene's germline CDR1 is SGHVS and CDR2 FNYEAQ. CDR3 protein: CASSTQPGGEGFF. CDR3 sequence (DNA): TGTGCCAGCAGCACACAACCGGGTGGGGAGGGGTTCTTC.

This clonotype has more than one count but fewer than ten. The CDR3 DNA is TGCAGTGCTAGCGGGCCTATGAACACTGAAGCTTTCTTT. Translated, it gives CSASGPMNTEAFF. The chain employs TRBV20-1 and TRBJ1-1, with D uncertain. The CDR3 is 13 amino acids. From germline, CDR1 is DFQATT and CDR2 SNEGSKA (reference sequence). V was shortened by 3 bases and J by 0 bases, with 8 bases between the two germline ends.

CDR3 in amino acids: CASSPGLAPFEQFF. The CDR3 DNA is TGTGCCAGCAGCCCGGGACTAGCCCCATTTGAGCAGTTCTTC. The gene calls are TRBV4-2 and TRBJ2-1; 9 positions agree with TRBD2. The CDR3 is 14 residues long. The ends lost 4 bases at V and 9 bases at J; junction bases unmatched: 7. In germline, CDR1 is LGHNA, CDR2 YNFKEQ.

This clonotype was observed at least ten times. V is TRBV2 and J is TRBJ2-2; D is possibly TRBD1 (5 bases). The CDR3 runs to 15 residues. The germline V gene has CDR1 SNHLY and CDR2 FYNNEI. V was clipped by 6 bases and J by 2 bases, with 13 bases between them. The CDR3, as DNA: TGTGCCAGCAGGGGGCTTGACTCAAACACCGGGGAGCTGTTTTTT. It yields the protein CASRGLDSNTGELFF.